The 23 T cell receptor beta chains below come from one sample, sequenced in a study of untreated major depressive disorder. Whole-study results and caveats: Compared with controls, depressed patients showed more TRBV05-01 (Vbeta 5.1) usage in CD4+ T cells.

The method was immunoSEQ multiplex PCR; TCRdb's version includes in-frame clones alone and lacks a portion of them. The data hold under 25,000 clones, with more than 85% observed a single time. The antigens for these receptors are not known. Sequencing input: CD4+ T cells from PBMCs. Every receptor here comes from a woman in her 40s with major depressive disorder.

CDR3 coding DNA: TGTGCCAGCATCCTTAGGAGGGAATACGGAAACACCATATATTTT. Its protein product is CASILRREYGNTIYF. The V call is TRBV27, the J call TRBJ1-3; no definite D call. Germline V gene sequence: CDR1 MNHEY, CDR2 SMNVEV (reference sequence). The CDR3 runs 15 residues. The V and J ends lost 7 bases and 4 bases respectively, with 17 bases between them.

The chain uses TRBV30 and TRBJ1-5; TRBD1 is a possible D gene (6 bases). The germline V and J ends were trimmed by 5 bases and 3 bases, with 14 bases remaining between them. The germline CDR1 and CDR2 sequences are GTSNPN and SVGIG (reference sequence). This CDR3 has 14 amino acids. CDR3 region: CAWGIGGANQPQHF. CDR3 bases: TGTGCCTGGGGGATAGGGGGAGCCAATCAGCCCCAGCATTTT.

The chain has TRBV5-1 and TRBJ1-1; a weak D match, TRBD1 (5 bases). Trimming pared 5 bases from V and 6 bases from J, leaving 14 bases between. Germline V lookup: CDR1 SGHRS, CDR2 YFSETQ. The CDR3 loop spans 13 amino acids. CDR3 in amino acids: CASRLIAGSEAFF. CDR3 coding DNA: TGCGCCAGCAGGCTCATAGCAGGGTCTGAAGCTTTCTTT.

The rearrangement links TRBV11-2 to TRBJ1-4; D is unresolved. CDR3 length: 15 amino acids. Germline CDR1 SGHAT, CDR2 FQNNGV. Trimming took 0 bases from V and 3 from J, leaving 8 bases between them. The CDR3 DNA follows: TGTGCCAGCAGCTTAGATCACAGACCTAATGAAAAACTGTTTTTT. It translates to CASSLDHRPNEKLFF. Based on the CDR3 plus reference TRBV11-2 and TRBJ1-4, the full variable domain is EAGVAQSPRYKIIEKRQSVAFWCNPISGHATLYWYQQILGQGPKLLIQFQNNGVVDDSQLPKDRFSAERLKGVDSTLKIQPAKLEDSAVYLCASSLDHRPNEKLFFGSGTQLSVL.

The chain uses TRBV27 and TRBJ1-3; TRBD1 matches 10 bases. There are 18 residues in the CDR3. The J segment lost 4 bases and the V segment lost 6 bases, leaving 15 bases of the junction unmatched. Per germline, CDR1 MNHEY and CDR2 SMNVEV (reference sequence). CDR3 protein: CASSQRSPGQGSGNTIYF. In DNA form, the CDR3 reads TGTGCCAGCAGCCAAAGATCGCCGGGACAGGGGTCCGGAAACACCATATATTTT.

The rearrangement links TRBV7-6 to TRBJ2-7, with no clear D. Germline CDR1 SGHVS, CDR2 FNYEAQ. The CDR3 has 15 residues. Trimming left V 3 bases short and J 1 base short, with 13 bases between. In DNA, the CDR3 is TGTGCCAGCAGCTTTAGAACAGCCCTATCCTACGAGCAGTACTTC. It is translated as CASSFRTALSYEQYF.

The J gene is TRBJ1-3, the V gene TRBV5-1; D remains ambiguous. The CDR3 loop spans 15 amino acids. The V gene's germline CDR1 is SGHRS and CDR2 YFSETQ. V lost 0 bases and J 4 bases, leaving 11 bases between the germline ends. The CDR3 spells CASSLAAAVGNTIYF. The CDR3 DNA reads TGCGCCAGCAGCTTGGCCGCGGCGGTCGGAAACACCATATATTTT.

The chain links TRBV18 to TRBJ2-1; 7 bases align to TRBD1. Germline V lookup: CDR1 KGHSH, CDR2 LQKENI. J gave up 4 bases and V 3 bases, and 6 bases lay outside the gene matches. The CDR3 totals 15 residues. CDR3 sequence (DNA): TGTGCCAGCTCACCGGGACAGCCACTTTACAATGAGCAGTTCTTC. It codes for CASSPGQPLYNEQFF.

V and J are TRBV19 and TRBJ1-1; possibly TRBD1 for D (6 bases). The CDR3 length is 11 residues. The germline V gene encodes CDR1 LNHDA and CDR2 SQIVND (reference sequence). Trimming left V 11 bases short and J 8 bases short, with 15 bases between. The CDR3 spells CAGRSGAEAFF. CDR3 bases: TGTGCCGGGAGGTCGGGGGCAGAAGCTTTCTTT. Looking up the rest from reference TRBV19 and TRBJ1-1 gives the full variable domain: DGGITQSPKYLFRKEGQNVTLSCEQNLNHDAMYWYRQDPGQGLRLIYYSQIVNDFQKGDIAEGYSVSREKKESFPLTVTSAQKNPTAFYLCAGRSGAEAFFGQGTRLTVV.

The chain is built from TRBV7-9 and TRBJ2-3; TRBD2 aligns across 9 bases. The CDR3 is 17 amino acids. Unmatched junction bases numbered 14, after V lost 1 base and J lost 9 bases. Germline V CDR1 and CDR2: SEHNR, FQNEAQ (reference sequence). DNA for the CDR3: TGTGCCAGCAGCTTAGAGGGGAGCCGGCGGGGGGGCGACACGCAGTATTTT. Translating gives CASSLEGSRRGGDTQYF.

The chain links TRBV11-3 to TRBJ1-1; D uncertain. Trimming removed 5 bases from V and 1 base from J, with 14 bases in between. The germline CDR1 and CDR2 sequences are SGHNT and YENEEA. CDR3 length: 15 residues. The DNA for the CDR3 is TGTGCCAGCAGCACCTTGGGAGGGAGGAACACTGAAGCTTTCTTT. Translation: CASSTLGGRNTEAFF.

This clone was observed once. CDR3 loop: CAISEGRDYEQYF. The CDR3 coding sequence is TGTGCCATCAGTGAGGGCAGGGACTACGAGCAGTACTTC. This chain joins TRBV10-3 and TRBJ2-7; weak D call: TRBD1 (5 bases). This CDR3 is 13 amino acids long. Looked up from germline, CDR1 is ENHRY and CDR2 is SYGVKD. Trimming cost V 2 bases and J 3 bases, with 8 bases left between them.

The genes are TRBV4-1 and TRBJ2-3, with D tentatively TRBD2 (6 bases). V lost 4 bases, J lost 6 bases, and 14 bases lay in between. The germline CDR1 and CDR2 sequences are MGHRA and YSYEKL. CDR3 length: 14 amino acids. The CDR3 sequence: CASSRTIIFDTQYF. Here the CDR3 DNA reads TGCGCCAGCAGCCGGACTATAATCTTTGATACGCAGTATTTT.

The chain couples TRBV11-1 to TRBJ2-4, with no clear D. The CDR3 runs 15 residues. Germline V gene lookup returns CDR1 SGHAT and CDR2 FQDESV (reference sequence). Trimming pared 1 base from V and 8 bases from J, leaving 15 bases between. Written as DNA, the CDR3 is TGTGCCAGCAGCTTAGGGAGCTCCCATTGGGACATTCAGTACTTC. Protein: CASSLGSSHWDIQYF.

The V gene is TRBV10-1, the J gene TRBJ2-1; 16 nucleotides agree with TRBD2. The CDR3 runs 19 residues. V shed 4 bases and J 5 bases; nucleotides not matched to a gene: 11. CDR1 is WNHNN and CDR2 is SYGVQD in the germline V gene (reference sequence). CDR3 sequence reads: CASSANPGTSGGANNEQFF. In DNA form, the CDR3 reads TGCGCCAGCAGTGCTAATCCCGGGACTAGCGGGGGGGCAAACAATGAGCAGTTCTTC.

The V gene is TRBV11-3, the J gene TRBJ2-7; 9 nucleotides line up with TRBD2. Looked up from germline, CDR1 is SGHNT and CDR2 is YENEEA. V lost 2 bases and J lost 4; bases outside the gene matches: 3. CDR3 length: 14 amino acids. The CDR3 region is CASSLSGGLYEQYF. The CDR3 region has the DNA TGTGCCAGCAGCTTAAGCGGGGGGCTGTACGAGCAGTACTTC.

V usage is TRBV6-6 and J usage is TRBJ1-1; the D gene is possibly TRBD1 (5 bases). Germline CDR1 MNHNY, CDR2 SVGAGI (reference sequence). The CDR3 is 13 amino acids. Trimming took 8 bases from V and 0 from J, leaving 10 bases between them. CDR3 residues: CASDSSLNTEAFF. In DNA, the CDR3 is TGTGCCAGCGACAGCAGCCTGAACACTGAAGCTTTCTTT.

The V call is TRBV11-2, the J call TRBJ1-2; D is perhaps TRBD1 (5 bases). Germline V lookup: CDR1 SGHAT, CDR2 FQNNGV. V dropped 0 bases and J dropped 7 bases, with 9 bases sitting between them. The CDR3 totals 13 residues. The CDR3 protein is CASSLDLGGGYTF. CDR3 in DNA: TGTGCCAGCAGCTTAGATCTTGGGGGTGGCTACACCTTC.

The V call is TRBV14, the J call TRBJ2-5; D gene unclear. V shed 0 bases and J shed 4 bases, with 6 bases lying between them. CDR3 size: 13 residues. Germline V CDR1 and CDR2: SGHDN, FVKESK. The CDR3 sequence is CASSQDGSETQYF. The CDR3 DNA reads TGTGCCAGCAGCCAAGATGGGTCAGAGACCCAGTACTTC.

The J gene is TRBJ2-2, the V gene TRBV5-8; 7 positions agree with TRBD1. V trimming: 6 bases; J trimming: 5 bases; junction bases outside the gene matches: 7. CDR1 is SGHTS, CDR2 YDEGEE, per germline. The CDR3 totals 14 residues. Here the CDR3 reads CASTYPTGTGELFF. The CDR3, as DNA: TGTGCCAGCACCTACCCGACAGGGACCGGGGAGCTGTTTTTT.

The genes are TRBV10-3 and TRBJ2-2, with TRBD2 matching over 7 bases. This CDR3 is 17 amino acids long. V dropped 2 bases and J dropped 0; count of bases not matched to a gene: 6. CDR1 and CDR2 from the germline V gene are ENHRY and SYGVKD. CDR3 DNA sequence: TGTGCCATCAGTGAGACGGGACTAAAGGCGAACACCGGGGAGCTGTTTTTT. It translates to CAISETGLKANTGELFF.

This clone was observed a single time. The rearrangement joins TRBV30 to TRBJ1-2; D is unclear. CDR1 GTSNPN and CDR2 SVGIG come from the germline V gene (reference sequence). The CDR3 length is 14 residues. The V end lost 2 bases, the J end lost 3 bases, and 13 bases lay between the germline ends. The CDR3 sequence is CAWSNRVDHYGYTF. CDR3 bases: TGTGCCTGGAGTAACCGGGTCGACCACTATGGCTACACCTTC. The full variable domain, rest sourced from reference TRBV30 and TRBJ1-2, is SQTIHQWPATLVQPVGSPLSLECTVEGTSNPNLYWYRQAAGRGLQLLFYSVGIGQISSEVPQNLSASRPQDRQFILSSKKLLLSDSGFYLCAWSNRVDHYGYTFGSGTRLTVV.

The chain has TRBV5-1 and TRBJ1-1, with 9 bases that match TRBD1. Germline V gene data show CDR1 as SGHRS and CDR2 as YFSETQ. The CDR3 contains 15 residues. V trimming: 0 bases; J trimming: 4 bases; junction bases outside the gene matches: 4. The CDR3 sequence: CASSLAGTGPTEAFF. CDR3 DNA: TGCGCCAGCAGCTTGGCCGGGACAGGGCCCACTGAAGCTTTCTTT.